This section outlines one T cell receptor beta chain sequence together with its context. What it binds is unknown. This CDR3 contains 15 residues. Unmatched junction bases numbered 12, after V lost 6 bases and J lost 5 bases. Germline V gene sequence: CDR1 KGHSH, CDR2 LQKENI. These data are taken from a study of cytomegalovirus exposure and HLA in healthy donors. Regarding the study as a whole: More clonal expansion characterized HLA-associated TCR beta chains than equally common others in a later analysis.

PCR used 60 Vbeta primers and 13 Jbeta primers. The method was immunoSEQ multiplex PCR; TCRdb's version includes in-frame clones alone and lacks a portion of them. The sample carries 150,000 or so clones, 80% recorded once. V usage is TRBV18 and J usage is TRBJ1-2; 7 bases fit TRBD1. This clonotype originated in a man between 25 and 39 years old in good health and CMV-seropositive. The source material was PBMCs. The CDR3 DNA reads TGTGCCAGCTCCCCGGCCCCGGGACAGAAATATGGCTACACCTTC. Its translation: CASSPAPGQKYGYTF.